This T cell receptor beta chain came from a study of blood T cell repertoires in COVID-19. Overall study context: Samples taken during acute and convalescent COVID-19 were collected in the United States, Italy and Spain.

The count of this clone is one. Authors' methods: The authors estimated nucleated cell counts from reference gene primer amplification. Produced via immunoSEQ multiplex PCR; TCRdb's table is partial and in-frame only. From that table come the V and J calls and clone size; the DNA was used to work out D and trimming. Counted here are roughly 100,000 clones, 80% to 90% occurring once; the ten biggest clones make up more than 4.5%. V dropped 3 bases and J dropped 9 bases, with 12 bases sitting between them. This CDR3 is 13 amino acids long. Germline V gives CDR1 SGHTA, CDR2 FQGTGA. The sequenced sample consisted of peripheral blood. This sequence joins TRBV7-3 and TRBJ2-1; the D gene is possibly TRBD1 (6 bases). The sequence derives from a man aged 55 to 70 with acute or convalescent COVID-19. The CDR3 loop reads CASSFGTIGEQFF. The CDR3 DNA follows: TGTGCCAGCAGCTTTGGGACAATCGGTGAGCAGTTCTTC.